The rows below give T cell receptor beta chains drawn from one sample of a study of control samples from healthy donors and cancer patients. The assay was immunoSEQ multiplex PCR, and TCRdb's table has in-frame clones only and misses some. This sample has about 120,000 clones, with over 85% found just once. The material sequenced was blood. These receptors all come from a man aged 30 to 39 in good health. The CDR3 runs from the conserved cysteine through the conserved F or W.

v_gene	CDR3aa
TRBV7-2	CASSLGNGYYTF
TRBV7-8	CASTPMGRNDQPQHF
TRBV21-1	CASNHPPWQGASGGGRRELFF
TRBV12-3/TRBV12-4	CASRWTGGNEQFF
TRBV4-1	CASSSRREDTDTQYF
TRBV9	CASSVAIGGGHTDTQYF
TRBV18	CASSPRDNSPLHF
TRBV24-1	CATSEGGRLNTEAFF
TRBV3-1/TRBV3-2	CASSLLGGRLAKNIQYF
TRBV7-9	CASSPRGDFNEQFF
TRBV9	CASSPELPGPNEKLFF
TRBV4-2	CASSPSYKVLETEAFF
TRBV5-1	CASSSGDHTGELFF
TRBV18	CASSDYGSSYNEQFF
TRBV6-5	CASSRGRGQPQHF
TRBV9	CASSGTRDPTGNTIYF
TRBV2	CASSPLNEQFF
TRBV3-1/TRBV3-2	CASSHPAEVGSPLHF
TRBV25-1	CASRSPNYGYTF
TRBV29-1	CSVVVSRGKLFF
TRBV2	CASMDRGLNYGYTF
TRBV10-1	CASSESLAGEETQYF
TRBV19	CASSIDGWTGRRTDTQYF
TRBV18	CASSPTPGLVGTGELFF
TRBV24-1	CATSEAKTGGAFF
TRBV28	CATDNLMNTEAFF
TRBV7-2	CASSPPLAGNRETQYF
TRBV5-4	CASVRDRLPETQYF
TRBV3-1/TRBV3-2	CASSQGRVHGNTIYF
TRBV3-1/TRBV3-2	CASSHNSRRGTTEAFF
TRBV3-1/TRBV3-2	CASSQGDRDDEQYF
TRBV24-1	CATRPAPGNTEAFF
TRBV11-2	CASSLMGTSGGEQFF
TRBV3-1/TRBV3-2	CASEKGGTGSYEQYF
TRBV7-2	CASSLRVRRLAAEETQYF
TRBV6-4	CASSGVAGVTDTQYF
TRBV9	CASSARDRGKETQYF
TRBV24-1	CATSDSTGGANEKLFF
TRBV30	CAWSVGYSPDTQYF
TRBV5-1	CASSSTDTLGTDTQYF
TRBV5-8	CASRKKLTSGGLSSYNEQFF
TRBV3-1/TRBV3-2	CASSQEGGGSYNEQFF
TRBV4-2	CASSLTSGGASGELFF
TRBV28	CASRPGNSGNTIYF
TRBV1	CTSSQEPSASTQYF
TRBV19	CASRGRDLLSGEKLFF
TRBV19	CASSISGGSPPNEQFF
TRBV7-9	CASSPGQYTDTQYF
TRBV7-2	CASSLSPTGELFF